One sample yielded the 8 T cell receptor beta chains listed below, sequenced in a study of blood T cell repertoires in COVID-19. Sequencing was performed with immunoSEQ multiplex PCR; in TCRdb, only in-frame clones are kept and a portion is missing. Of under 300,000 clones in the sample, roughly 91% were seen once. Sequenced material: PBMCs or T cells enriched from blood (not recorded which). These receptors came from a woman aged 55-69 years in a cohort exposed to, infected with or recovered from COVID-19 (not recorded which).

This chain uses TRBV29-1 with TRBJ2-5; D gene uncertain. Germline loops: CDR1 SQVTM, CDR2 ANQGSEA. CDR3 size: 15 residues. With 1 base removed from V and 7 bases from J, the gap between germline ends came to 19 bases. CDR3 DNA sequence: TGCAGCGTTGAAGCTGACAACAGTTATAGTGGGACCCAGTACTTC. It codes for CSVEADNSYSGTQYF.

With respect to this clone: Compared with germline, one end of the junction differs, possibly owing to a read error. DNA for the CDR3: TGTGCCAGCACCTTGAATCCATTCTCTGGAAACACCATATATTTT. Translation gives CASTLNPFSGNTIYF. The chain has TRBV5-6 and TRBJ1-3, with unresolved D. Germline values: CDR1 SGHDT, CDR2 YYEEEE. The CDR3 loop spans 15 amino acids.

The CDR3 protein is CASSYSGAGGNTIYF. CDR3 bases: TGTGCCAGCAGTTACTCAGGGGCGGGAGGAAACACCATATATTTT. The genes are TRBV6-5 and TRBJ1-3, with a tentative D call TRBD1 (5 bases). Germline assignment: CDR1 MNHEY and CDR2 SVGAGI. The CDR3 covers 15 residues. V was cut by 0 bases and J by 4 bases, with 10 bases left in between.

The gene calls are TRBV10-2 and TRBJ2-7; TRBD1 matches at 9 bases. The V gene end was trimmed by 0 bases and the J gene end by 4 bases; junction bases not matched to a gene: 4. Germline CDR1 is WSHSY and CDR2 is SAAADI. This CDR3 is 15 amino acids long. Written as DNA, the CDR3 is TGCGCCAGCAGTGAGTCCAACAGGGGGCGGTACGAGCAGTACTTC. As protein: CASSESNRGRYEQYF.

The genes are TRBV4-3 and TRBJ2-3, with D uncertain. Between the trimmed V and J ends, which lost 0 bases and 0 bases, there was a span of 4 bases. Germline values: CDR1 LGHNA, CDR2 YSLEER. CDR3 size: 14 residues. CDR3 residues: CASSQDPSTDTQYF. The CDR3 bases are TGCGCCAGCAGCCAAGATCCAAGCACAGATACGCAGTATTTT.

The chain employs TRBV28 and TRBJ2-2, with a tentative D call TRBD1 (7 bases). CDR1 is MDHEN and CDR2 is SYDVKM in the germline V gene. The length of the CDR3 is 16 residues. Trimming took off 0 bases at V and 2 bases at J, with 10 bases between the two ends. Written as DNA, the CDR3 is TGTGCCAGCAGTTTATGGCAGGGGGGCAACACCGGGGAGCTGTTTTTT. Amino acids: CASSLWQGGNTGELFF.

CDR3 in amino acids: CASSSGLASYNEQFF. The CDR3 nucleotides are TGTGCCAGCAGCTCCGGACTAGCGTCCTACAATGAGCAGTTCTTC. V gene TRBV11-2 combines with J gene TRBJ2-1, with 9 positions matching TRBD2. Per germline, CDR1 SGHAT and CDR2 FQNNGV. V gave up 4 bases and J gave up 1 base; unmatched junction bases: 2. CDR3 length equals 15 residues.

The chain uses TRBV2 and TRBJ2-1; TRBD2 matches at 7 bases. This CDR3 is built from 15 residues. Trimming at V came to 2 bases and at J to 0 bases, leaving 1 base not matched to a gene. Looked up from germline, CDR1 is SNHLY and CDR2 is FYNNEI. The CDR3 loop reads CASSERGSSYNEQFF. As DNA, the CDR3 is TGTGCCAGCAGTGAACGCGGGAGCTCCTACAATGAGCAGTTCTTC.